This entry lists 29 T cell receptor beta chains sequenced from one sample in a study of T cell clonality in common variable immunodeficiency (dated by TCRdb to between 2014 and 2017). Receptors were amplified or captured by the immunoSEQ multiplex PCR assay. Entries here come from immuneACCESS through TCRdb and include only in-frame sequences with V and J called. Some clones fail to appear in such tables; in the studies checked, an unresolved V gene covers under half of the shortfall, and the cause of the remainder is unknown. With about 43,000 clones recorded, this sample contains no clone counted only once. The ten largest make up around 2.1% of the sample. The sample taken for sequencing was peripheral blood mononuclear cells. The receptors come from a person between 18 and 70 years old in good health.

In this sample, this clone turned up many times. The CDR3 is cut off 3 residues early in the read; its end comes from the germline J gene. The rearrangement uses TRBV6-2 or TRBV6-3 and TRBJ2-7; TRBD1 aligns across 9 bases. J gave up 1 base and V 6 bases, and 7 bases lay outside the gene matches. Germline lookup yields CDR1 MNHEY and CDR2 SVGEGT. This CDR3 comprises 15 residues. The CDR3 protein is CASRGLGQGSYEQYF. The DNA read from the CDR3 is TGTGCCAGCAGGGGTTTGGGACAGGGTTCCTACGAG.

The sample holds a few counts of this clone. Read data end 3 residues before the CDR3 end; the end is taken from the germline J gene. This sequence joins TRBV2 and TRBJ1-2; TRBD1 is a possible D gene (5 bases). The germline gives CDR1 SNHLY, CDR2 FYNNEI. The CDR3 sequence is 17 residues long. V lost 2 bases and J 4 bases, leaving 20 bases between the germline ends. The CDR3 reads CASSERQGFTLSYGYTF. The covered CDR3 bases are TGTGCCAGCAGTGAACGGCAGGGCTTCACTCTGAGCTATGGC.

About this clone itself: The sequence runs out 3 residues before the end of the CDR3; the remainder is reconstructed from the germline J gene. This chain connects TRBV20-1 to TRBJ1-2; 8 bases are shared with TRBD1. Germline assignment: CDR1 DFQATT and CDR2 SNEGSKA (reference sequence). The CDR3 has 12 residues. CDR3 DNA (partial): TGCAGTGCCGCAGGGGGCGGCTCATAC. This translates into CSAAGGGSY. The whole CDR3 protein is CSAAGGGSYYTF.

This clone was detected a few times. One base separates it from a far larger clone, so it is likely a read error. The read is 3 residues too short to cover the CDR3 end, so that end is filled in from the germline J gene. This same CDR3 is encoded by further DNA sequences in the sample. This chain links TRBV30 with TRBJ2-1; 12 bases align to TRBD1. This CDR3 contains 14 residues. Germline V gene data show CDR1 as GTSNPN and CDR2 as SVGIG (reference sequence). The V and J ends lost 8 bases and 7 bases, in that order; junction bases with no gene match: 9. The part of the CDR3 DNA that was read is TGTGCCACTACGGGACAGGGGGCGCTGAATGAG. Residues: CATTGQGALNE. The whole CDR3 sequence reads CATTGQGALNEQFF.

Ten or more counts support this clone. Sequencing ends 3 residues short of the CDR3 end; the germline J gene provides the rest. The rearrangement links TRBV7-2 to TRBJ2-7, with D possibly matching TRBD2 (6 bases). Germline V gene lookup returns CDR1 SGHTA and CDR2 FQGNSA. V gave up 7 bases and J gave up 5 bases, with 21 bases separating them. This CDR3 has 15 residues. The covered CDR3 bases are TGTGCCAGCACCCCAAACTTAGCGGTTGGGAACGAG. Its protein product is CASTPNLAVGNE. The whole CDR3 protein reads CASTPNLAVGNEQYF.

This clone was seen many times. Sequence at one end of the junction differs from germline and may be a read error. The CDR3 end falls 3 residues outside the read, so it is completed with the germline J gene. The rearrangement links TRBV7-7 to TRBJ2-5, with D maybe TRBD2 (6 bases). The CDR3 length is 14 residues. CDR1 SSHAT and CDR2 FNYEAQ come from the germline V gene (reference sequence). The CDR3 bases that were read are TGTGCTAGCAGCCTCGTCGGGGGCCAAGAGACC. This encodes CASSLVGGQET. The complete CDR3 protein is CASSLVGGQETQYF.

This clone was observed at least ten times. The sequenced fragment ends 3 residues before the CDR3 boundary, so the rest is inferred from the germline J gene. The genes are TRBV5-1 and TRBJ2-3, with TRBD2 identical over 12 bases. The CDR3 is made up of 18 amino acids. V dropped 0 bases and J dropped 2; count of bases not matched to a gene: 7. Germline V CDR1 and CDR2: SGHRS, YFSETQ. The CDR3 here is CASSLGTSGASFTDTQYF. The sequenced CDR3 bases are TGCGCCAGCAGCTTGGGGACTAGCGGGGCGAGTTTCACAGATACG.

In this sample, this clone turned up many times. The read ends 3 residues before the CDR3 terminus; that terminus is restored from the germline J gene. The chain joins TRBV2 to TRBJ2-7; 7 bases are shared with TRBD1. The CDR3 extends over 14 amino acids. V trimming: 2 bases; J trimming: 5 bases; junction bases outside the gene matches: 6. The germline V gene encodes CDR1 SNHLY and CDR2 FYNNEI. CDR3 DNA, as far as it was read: TGTGCCAGCAGTGAAAGTAGGGGGCTACACGAG. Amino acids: CASSESRGLHE. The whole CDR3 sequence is CASSESRGLHEQYF.

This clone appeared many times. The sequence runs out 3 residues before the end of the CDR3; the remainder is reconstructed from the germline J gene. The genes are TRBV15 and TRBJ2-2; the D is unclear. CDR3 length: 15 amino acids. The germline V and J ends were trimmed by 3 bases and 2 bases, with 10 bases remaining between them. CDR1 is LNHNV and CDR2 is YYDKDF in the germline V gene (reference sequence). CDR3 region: CATSRQKVNTGELFF. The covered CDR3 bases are TGTGCCACCAGCAGGCAGAAAGTAAACACCGGGGAG.

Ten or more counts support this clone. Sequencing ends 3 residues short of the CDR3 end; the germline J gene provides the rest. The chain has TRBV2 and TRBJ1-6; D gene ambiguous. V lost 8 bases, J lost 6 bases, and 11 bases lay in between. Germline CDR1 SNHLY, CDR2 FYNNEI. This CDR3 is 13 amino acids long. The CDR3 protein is CASQDPGNSPLHF. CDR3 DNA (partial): TGTGCCAGCCAAGACCCGGGTAATTCACCC.

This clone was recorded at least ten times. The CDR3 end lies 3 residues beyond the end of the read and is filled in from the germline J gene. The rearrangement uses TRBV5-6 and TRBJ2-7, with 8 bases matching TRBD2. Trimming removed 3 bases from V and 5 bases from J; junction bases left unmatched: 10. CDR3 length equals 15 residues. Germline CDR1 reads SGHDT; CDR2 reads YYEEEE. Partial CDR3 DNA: TGTGCCAGCAGCTCCACCGGGACTAGGAATCACGAG. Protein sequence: CASSSTGTRNHE. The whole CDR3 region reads CASSSTGTRNHEQYF. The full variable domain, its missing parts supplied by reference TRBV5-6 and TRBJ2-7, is DAGVTQSPTHLIKTRGQQVTLRCSPKSGHDTVSWYQQALGQGPQFIFQYYEEEERQRGNFPDRFSGHQFPNYSSELNVNALLLGDSALYLCASSSTGTRNHEQYFGPGTRLTVT.

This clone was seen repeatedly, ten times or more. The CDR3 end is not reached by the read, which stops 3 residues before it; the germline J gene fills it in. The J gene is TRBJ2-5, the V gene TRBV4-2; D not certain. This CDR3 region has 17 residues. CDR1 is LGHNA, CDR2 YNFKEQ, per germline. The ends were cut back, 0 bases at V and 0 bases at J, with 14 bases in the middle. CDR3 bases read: TGTGCCAGCAGCCAAGATAAGAGCGACCTGTACCAAGAGACC. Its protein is CASSQDKSDLYQET. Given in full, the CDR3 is CASSQDKSDLYQETQYF.

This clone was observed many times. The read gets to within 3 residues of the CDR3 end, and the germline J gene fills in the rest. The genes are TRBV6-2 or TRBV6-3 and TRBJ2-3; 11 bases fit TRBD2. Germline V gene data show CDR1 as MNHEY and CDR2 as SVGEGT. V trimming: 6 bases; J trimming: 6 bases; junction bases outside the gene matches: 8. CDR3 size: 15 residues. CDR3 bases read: TGTGCCAGCAGCTTTAGCGGGGGGGCCGGCGATACG. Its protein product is CASSFSGGAGDT. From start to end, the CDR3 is CASSFSGGAGDTQYF.

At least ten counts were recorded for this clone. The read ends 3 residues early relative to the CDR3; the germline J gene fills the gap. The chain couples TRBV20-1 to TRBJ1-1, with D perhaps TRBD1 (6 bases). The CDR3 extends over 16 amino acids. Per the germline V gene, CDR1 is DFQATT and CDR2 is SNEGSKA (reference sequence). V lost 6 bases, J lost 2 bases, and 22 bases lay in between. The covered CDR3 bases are TGCAGTGCAGGACCGGGACATCTTCAATTCAACACTGAA. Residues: CSAGPGHLQFNTE. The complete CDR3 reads CSAGPGHLQFNTEAFF.

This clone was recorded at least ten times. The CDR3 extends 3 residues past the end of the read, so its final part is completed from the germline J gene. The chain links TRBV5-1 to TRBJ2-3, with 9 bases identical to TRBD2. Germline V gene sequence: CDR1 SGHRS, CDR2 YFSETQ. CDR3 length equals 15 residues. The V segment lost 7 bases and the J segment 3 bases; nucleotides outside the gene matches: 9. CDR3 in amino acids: CASGLAGVSTDTQYF. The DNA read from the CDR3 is TGCGCCAGCGGATTAGCGGGAGTCTCGACAGATACG.

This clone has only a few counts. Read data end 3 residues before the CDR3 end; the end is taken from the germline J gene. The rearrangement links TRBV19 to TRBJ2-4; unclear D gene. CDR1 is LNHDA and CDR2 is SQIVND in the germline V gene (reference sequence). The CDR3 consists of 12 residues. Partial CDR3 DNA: TGTGCCAGCAACCCAGGCAGCTATGGT. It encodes CASNPGSYG. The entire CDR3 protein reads CASNPGSYGQYF.

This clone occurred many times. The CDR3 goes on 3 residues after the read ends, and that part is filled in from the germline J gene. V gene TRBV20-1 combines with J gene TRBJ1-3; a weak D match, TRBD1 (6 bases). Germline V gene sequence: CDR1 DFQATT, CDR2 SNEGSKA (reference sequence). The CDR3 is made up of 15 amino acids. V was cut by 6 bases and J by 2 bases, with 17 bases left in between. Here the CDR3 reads CSAPLGAITGNTIYF. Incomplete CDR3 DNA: TGCAGTGCGCCTTTGGGGGCAATAACTGGAAACACC.

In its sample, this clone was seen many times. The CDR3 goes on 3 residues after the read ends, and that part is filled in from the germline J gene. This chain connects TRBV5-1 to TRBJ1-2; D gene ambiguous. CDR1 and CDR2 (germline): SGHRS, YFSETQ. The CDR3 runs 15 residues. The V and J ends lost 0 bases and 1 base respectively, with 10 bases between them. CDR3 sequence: CASSLESNLNYGYTF. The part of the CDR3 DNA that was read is TGCGCCAGCAGCTTGGAGTCTAACCTTAACTATGGC.

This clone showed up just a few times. The covered CDR3 bases are TGTGCCAGCAGCCCTGAGGGGGAGGGCCTCAAAGATAATGAC. Residues: CASSPEGEGLKDND. From start to end, the CDR3 is CASSPEGEGLKDNDYTF. The V and J genes are TRBV7-6 and TRBJ1-2; perhaps TRBD1 as D (6 bases). The read is 3 residues too short to cover the CDR3 end, so that end is filled in from the germline J gene. The CDR3 has 17 residues. The V gene's germline CDR1 is SGHVS and CDR2 FNYEAQ.

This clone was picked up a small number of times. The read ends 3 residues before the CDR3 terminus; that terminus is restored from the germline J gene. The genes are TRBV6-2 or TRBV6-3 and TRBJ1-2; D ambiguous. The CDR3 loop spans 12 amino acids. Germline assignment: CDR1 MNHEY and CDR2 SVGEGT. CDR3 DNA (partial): TGTGCCAGCAGGCGGGTGAGTGGTGAC. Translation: CASRRVSGD. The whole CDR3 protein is CASRRVSGDYTF.

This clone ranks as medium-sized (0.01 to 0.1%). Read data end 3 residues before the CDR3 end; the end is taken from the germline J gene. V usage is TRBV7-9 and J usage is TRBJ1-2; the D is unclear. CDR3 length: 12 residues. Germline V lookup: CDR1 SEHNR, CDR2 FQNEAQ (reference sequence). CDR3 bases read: TGTGCCAGCAGCTCCGGACTCACGGGC. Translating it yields CASSSGLTG. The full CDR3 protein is CASSSGLTGYTF.

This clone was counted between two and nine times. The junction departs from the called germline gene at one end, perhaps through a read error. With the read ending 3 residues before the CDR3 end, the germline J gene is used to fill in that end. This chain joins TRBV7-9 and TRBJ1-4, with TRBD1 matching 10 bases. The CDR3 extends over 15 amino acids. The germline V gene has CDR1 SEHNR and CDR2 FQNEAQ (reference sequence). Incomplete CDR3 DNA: TGTGCCGGCAGCGCGGCGGGACAGGGGCGCGAAAAA. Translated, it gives CAGSAAGQGREK. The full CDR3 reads CAGSAAGQGREKLFF.

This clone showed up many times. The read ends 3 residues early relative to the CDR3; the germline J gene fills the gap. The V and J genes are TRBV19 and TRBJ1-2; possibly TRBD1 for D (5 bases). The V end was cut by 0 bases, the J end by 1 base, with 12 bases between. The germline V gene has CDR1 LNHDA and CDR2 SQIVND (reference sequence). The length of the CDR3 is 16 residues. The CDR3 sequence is CASSIDVQGLNYGYTF. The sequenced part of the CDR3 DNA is TGTGCCAGTAGTATAGATGTCCAGGGACTTAACTATGGC. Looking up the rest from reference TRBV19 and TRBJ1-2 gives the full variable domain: DGGITQSPKYLFRKEGQNVTLSCEQNLNHDAMYWYRQDPGQGLRLIYYSQIVNDFQKGDIAEGYSVSREKKESFPLTVTSAQKNPTAFYLCASSIDVQGLNYGYTFGSGTRLTVV.

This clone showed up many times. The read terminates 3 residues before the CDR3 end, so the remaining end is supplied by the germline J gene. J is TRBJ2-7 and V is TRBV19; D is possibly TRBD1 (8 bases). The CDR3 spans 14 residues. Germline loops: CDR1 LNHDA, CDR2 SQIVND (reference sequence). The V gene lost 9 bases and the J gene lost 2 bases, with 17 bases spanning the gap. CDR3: CASAGEGQAYEQYF. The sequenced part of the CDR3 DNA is TGTGCCAGCGCCGGGGAGGGACAGGCCTACGAG. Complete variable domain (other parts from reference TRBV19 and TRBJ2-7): DGGITQSPKYLFRKEGQNVTLSCEQNLNHDAMYWYRQDPGQGLRLIYYSQIVNDFQKGDIAEGYSVSREKKESFPLTVTSAQKNPTAFYLCASAGEGQAYEQYFGPGTRLTVT.

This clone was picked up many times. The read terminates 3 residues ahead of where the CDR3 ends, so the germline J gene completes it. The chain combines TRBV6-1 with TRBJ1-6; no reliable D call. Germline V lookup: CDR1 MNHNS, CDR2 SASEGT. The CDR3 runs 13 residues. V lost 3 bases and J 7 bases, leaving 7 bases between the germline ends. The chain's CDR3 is CASSDTGNSPLHF. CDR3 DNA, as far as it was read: TGTGCCAGCAGTGATACGGGGAATTCACCC.

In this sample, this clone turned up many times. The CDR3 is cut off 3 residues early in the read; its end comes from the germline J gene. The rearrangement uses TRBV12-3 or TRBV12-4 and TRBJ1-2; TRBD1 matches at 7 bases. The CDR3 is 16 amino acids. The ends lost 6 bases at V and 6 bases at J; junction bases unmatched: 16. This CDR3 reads CASSTIAGGAGNGYTF. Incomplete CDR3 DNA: TGTGCCAGCAGCACCATCGCAGGGGGAGCGGGTAATGGC.

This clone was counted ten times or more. CDR3 region: CASSDVTGMSTEAFF. The sequenced CDR3 bases are TGTGCCAGTAGTGATGTGACAGGGATGAGCACTGAA. This sequence joins TRBV19 and TRBJ1-1, with 7 bases that match TRBD1. The read ends 3 residues before the CDR3 terminus; that terminus is restored from the germline J gene. Germline CDR1 reads LNHDA; CDR2 reads SQIVND (reference sequence). The CDR3 is made up of 15 amino acids. V dropped 5 bases and J dropped 4; count of bases not matched to a gene: 10.

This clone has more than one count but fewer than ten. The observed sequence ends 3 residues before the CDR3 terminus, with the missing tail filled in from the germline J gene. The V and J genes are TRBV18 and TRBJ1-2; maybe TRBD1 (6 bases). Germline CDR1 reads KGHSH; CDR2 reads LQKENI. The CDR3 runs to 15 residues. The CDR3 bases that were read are TGTGCCAGCTCACCATCTCGGCAGGGGCCTGGTGAC. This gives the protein CASSPSRQGPGD. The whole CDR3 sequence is CASSPSRQGPGDYTF.

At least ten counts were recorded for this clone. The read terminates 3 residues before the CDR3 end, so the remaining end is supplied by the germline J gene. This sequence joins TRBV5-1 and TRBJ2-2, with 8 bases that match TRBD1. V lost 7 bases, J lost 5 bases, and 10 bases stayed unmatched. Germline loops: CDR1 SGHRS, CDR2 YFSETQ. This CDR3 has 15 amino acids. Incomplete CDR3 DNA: TGCGCCAGCCTGGCCGGGACAGGTAGAACCGGGGAG. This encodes CASLAGTGRTGE. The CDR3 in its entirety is CASLAGTGRTGELFF. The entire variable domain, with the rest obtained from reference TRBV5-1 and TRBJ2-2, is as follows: KAGVTQTPRYLIKTRGQQVTLSCSPISGHRSVSWYQQTPGQGLQFLFEYFSETQRNKGNFPGRFSGRQFSNSRSEMNVSTLELGDSALYLCASLAGTGRTGELFFGEGSRLTVL.